Described below is a single TCR beta chain sequence and its context. Sequencing used immunoSEQ multiplex PCR; TCRdb keeps in-frame clones, though not all of them. The sample includes about 140,000 clones, about 83% of them seen just once. The CDR3 runs to 11 residues. Losses at the gene ends were 10 bases for V and 5 bases for J; bases not matched to a gene: 2. In germline, CDR1 is SNHLY, CDR2 FYNNEI. These data belong to a study of blood T cell repertoires in COVID-19. Study in general: From the United States, Italy and Spain came samples of acute and convalescent COVID-19. Sample material is recorded as cDNA or gDNA derived from T cells, B-cell-depleted T cells, or PBMCs.

The origin of this receptor is a man in his fifties or sixties with acute or convalescent COVID-19. J is TRBJ1-2 and V is TRBV2; TRBD1 aligns across 9 bases. Sequences were obtained from peripheral blood. This chain's CDR3 is CAIGQGYGYTF. CDR3 nucleotides: TGTGCCATCGGACAGGGGTATGGCTACACCTTC.